These 9 T cell receptor beta chains came from one sample sequenced in a study of T cell repertoires in cytomegalovirus infection. TCRdb passed the reads through MiXCR, listing each CDR3 protein once. The table shows a few hundred thousand distinct CDR3 sequences, with around 25% occurring only once. For these receptors, no antigen is known. The sample was cultured PBMCs, taken from culture after CMV antigen stimulation. These TCRs come from a human donor in good health (CMV status not recorded). Some clones in this sample may be carry-over from other donors' samples.

This clonotype appeared a few times. The chain couples TRBV7-2 to TRBJ2-3, with D maybe TRBD1 (6 bases). The V and J ends lost 6 bases and 5 bases respectively, with 12 bases between them. This CDR3 comprises 13 residues. Looked up from germline, CDR1 is SGHTA and CDR2 is FQGNSA. DNA of the CDR3: TGTGCCAGCAGTCCTCCAGGGGTAGATACGCAGTATTTT. Its protein is CASSPPGVDTQYF.

In its sample, this clonotype was seen many times. This sequence joins TRBV6-2 or TRBV6-3 and TRBJ2-1; 13 bases map to TRBD2. J lost 4 bases, V lost 4 bases, and 1 base had no gene match. Germline V gene data show CDR1 as MNHEY and CDR2 as SVGEGT. CDR3 length: 15 residues. In DNA form, the CDR3 reads TGTGCCAGCAGTTGGACTAGCGGGAGTTACAATGAGCAGTTCTTC. Translating it yields CASSWTSGSYNEQFF.

This clonotype was seen repeatedly, ten times or more. The junction departs from the called germline gene at one end, perhaps through a read error. The rearrangement uses TRBV27 and TRBJ1-1; D is uncertain. The V gene's germline CDR1 is MNHEY and CDR2 SMNVEV (reference sequence). The CDR3 sequence is 13 residues long. The CDR3 coding sequence is TGTGCCAGCAGCTTATACCTGAACACTGAAGCTTTCTTT. It is translated as CASSLYLNTEAFF.

This clonotype has at least ten counts. This chain connects TRBV7-2 to TRBJ1-1; D not certain. CDR1 is SGHTA, CDR2 FQGNSA, per germline. V gave up 6 bases and J gave up 1 base, with 6 bases separating them. The CDR3 has 12 amino acids. For the CDR3, the DNA is TGTGCCAGCAGAACACCGAACACTGAAGCTTTCTTT. Protein product: CASRTPNTEAFF.

This clonotype was found many times. The chain is built from TRBV7-2 and TRBJ2-5; TRBD2 agrees at 7 bases. The CDR3 consists of 14 residues. Trimming took 7 bases from V and 2 from J; bases not matched to a gene: 7. Germline V gene sequence: CDR1 SGHTA, CDR2 FQGNSA. CDR3: CASKGDYTQETQYF. The CDR3 DNA follows: TGTGCCAGCAAAGGGGACTACACACAAGAGACCCAGTACTTC.

This clonotype has ten or more counts. The chain has TRBV6-2 or TRBV6-3 and TRBJ2-1; D not certain. Trimming removed 8 bases from V and 5 bases from J, with 13 bases in between. Germline V gives CDR1 MNHEY, CDR2 SVGEGT. The CDR3 runs 13 residues. The CDR3 bases are TGTGCCAGCCTCACCCGCTCGAACAATGAGCAGTTCTTC. Translating it yields CASLTRSNNEQFF.

At least ten counts were recorded for this clonotype. CDR3 amino acids: CASSPFGDYGYTF. The CDR3 DNA follows: TGTGCCAGCAGCCCGTTCGGGGACTATGGCTACACCTTC. This sequence joins TRBV7-9 and TRBJ1-2; D not certain. With 5 bases removed from V and 3 bases from J, the gap between germline ends came to 10 bases. CDR1 is SEHNR and CDR2 is FQNEAQ in the germline V gene (reference sequence). CDR3 length: 13 residues.

The CDR3 protein is CASSLVTGGYYGYTF. DNA of the CDR3: TGTGCCAGCAGCTTGGTTACAGGGGGCTACTATGGCTACACCTTC. The chain couples TRBV12-3 or TRBV12-4 to TRBJ1-2, with 9 bases aligning to TRBD1. This CDR3 has 15 amino acids. Trimming removed 6 bases from V and 3 bases from J; junction bases left unmatched: 8.

This chain links TRBV5-4 with TRBJ2-7, with D maybe TRBD1 (6 bases). The CDR3 spans 13 residues. V was trimmed by 0 bases and J by 10 bases, leaving 14 bases between them. Germline V lookup: CDR1 SGHNT, CDR2 YYREEE (reference sequence). CDR3 amino acids: CASSLGGQKNQYF. As DNA, the CDR3 is TGTGCCAGCAGCTTGGGGGGACAAAAGAATCAGTACTTC.